The rows below give T cell receptor beta chains drawn from one sample of a study of blood T cell repertoires in COVID-19. Assay used: immunoSEQ multiplex PCR; TCRdb lists only in-frame clones, some missing. The sample includes about 250,000 clones, 85% to 90% of them seen just once. Sequencing was performed on PBMCs or T cells enriched from blood (not recorded which). These receptors originate from a man in his forties or fifties who had recovered from COVID-19. Both conserved end residues are part of each CDR3. A D gene is named only where the DNA matches it firmly. Size tells how often a clone was seen (once, few, many) or the class of an expanded clone, and some rows leave it out.

v_gene: TRBV7-6; d_gene: .; j_gene: TRBJ2-1; abundance: .; CDR3aa: CASSLGGVNNEQFF; CDR3nt: TGTGCCAGCAGCTTAGGGGGAGTAAACAATGAGCAGTTCTTC
v_gene: TRBV5-5; d_gene: TRBD1; j_gene: TRBJ1-2; abundance: few; CDR3aa: CASSESDREGLDGYTF; CDR3nt: TGTGCCAGCAGCGAGTCCGACAGGGAAGGCTTGGATGGCTACACCTTC
v_gene: TRBV4-3; d_gene: .; j_gene: TRBJ1-2; abundance: few; CDR3aa: CASSQESGDGYTF; CDR3nt: TGCGCCAGCAGCCAAGAATCCGGGGATGGCTACACCTTC
v_gene: TRBV3-1/TRBV3-2; d_gene: .; j_gene: TRBJ1-2; abundance: .; CDR3aa: CASSPRGGSGGYTF; CDR3nt: TGTGCCAGCAGCCCTCGGGGGGGTTCAGGCGGCTACACCTTC
v_gene: TRBV28; d_gene: .; j_gene: TRBJ1-2; abundance: .; CDR3aa: CASSLGSGYTF; CDR3nt: TGTGCCAGCAGTTTGGGGAGTGGCTACACCTTC
v_gene: TRBV30; d_gene: TRBD1; j_gene: TRBJ1-6; abundance: once; CDR3aa: CAWSVRRGRSPLHF; CDR3nt: TGTGCCTGGAGTGTACGCAGGGGGCGATCACCCCTCCACTTT
v_gene: TRBV12-5; d_gene: .; j_gene: TRBJ1-2; abundance: .; CDR3aa: CASAVGGNGNYGYTF; CDR3nt: TGTGCTAGTGCCGTAGGCGGAAATGGGAACTATGGCTACACCTTC
v_gene: TRBV14; d_gene: .; j_gene: TRBJ2-5; abundance: .; CDR3aa: CASSQGDLETQYF; CDR3nt: TGTGCCAGCAGCCAAGGTGACTTAGAGACCCAGTACTTC
v_gene: TRBV7-2; d_gene: .; j_gene: TRBJ2-5; abundance: once; CDR3aa: CASSFSGETQYF; CDR3nt: TGTGCCAGCAGCTTTAGCGGAGAGACCCAGTACTTC
v_gene: TRBV3-1/TRBV3-2; d_gene: .; j_gene: TRBJ2-7; abundance: .; CDR3aa: CASSGTGEQYF; CDR3nt: TGTGCCAGCAGCGGTACGGGCGAGCAGTACTTC
v_gene: TRBV5-1; d_gene: .; j_gene: TRBJ2-1; abundance: .; CDR3aa: CASSLSGGLNEQFF; CDR3nt: TGCGCCAGCAGCCTGTCCGGAGGGCTAAATGAGCAGTTCTTC
v_gene: TRBV7-2; d_gene: TRBD2; j_gene: TRBJ2-5; abundance: .; CDR3aa: CASSLVPGGWRETQYF; CDR3nt: TGTGCCAGCAGCTTAGTCCCGGGGGGTTGGAGGGAGACCCAGTACTTC
v_gene: TRBV7-8; d_gene: TRBD1; j_gene: TRBJ1-1; abundance: .; CDR3aa: CASSPRDRGLYTEAFF; CDR3nt: TGTGCCAGCAGCCCCCGGGACAGGGGGCTTTACACTGAAGCTTTCTTT
v_gene: TRBV7-2; d_gene: .; j_gene: TRBJ1-5; abundance: .; CDR3aa: CASSSQGNQPQHF; CDR3nt: TGTGCCAGCAGTTCACAGGGAAATCAGCCCCAGCATTTT
v_gene: TRBV7-9; d_gene: .; j_gene: TRBJ1-2; abundance: .; CDR3aa: CASSFALPGYGYTF; CDR3nt: TGTGCCAGCAGCTTTGCGTTACCTGGCTATGGCTACACCTTC
v_gene: TRBV2; d_gene: TRBD2; j_gene: TRBJ2-1; abundance: .; CDR3aa: CASRGLAGTYNEQFF; CDR3nt: TGTGCCAGCAGGGGACTAGCGGGGACCTACAATGAGCAGTTCTTC